These T cell receptor beta chains were read from a single sample in a study of shared clonotypes between healthy human individuals. Measured with immunoSEQ multiplex PCR; TCRdb has only the in-frame clones, and not every one. This sample has approximately 2,000,000 clones, with about nine tenths found just once. The sample taken for sequencing was naive CD4+ T cells from PBMCs. These receptors originate from a man aged 18 to 35 in good health. Some clones in this sample may be carry-over from other donors' samples. The CDR3 runs from the conserved cysteine through the conserved F or W. The order of the fields is J gene, D gene, V gene, clone size, CDR3 protein, CDR3 DNA. D genes are given only for firm matches. Expanded clones get a size class; other rows say once, few or many, or leave the size out.

>TRBJ1-6|-|TRBV19|once
CASTPNWANSPLHF
TGTGCCAGTACCCCCAATTGGGCTAATTCACCCCTCCACTTT
>TRBJ2-1|TRBD2|TRBV5-6|-
CASSWGVGTRYNEQFF
TGTGCCAGCAGCTGGGGTGTCGGGACTAGATACAATGAGCAGTTCTTC
>TRBJ2-2|-|TRBV5-4|once
CASSPAPDAGELFF
TGTGCCAGCAGCCCCGCGCCCGACGCCGGGGAGCTGTTTTTT
>TRBJ2-7|-|TRBV5-1|once
CASSSRSQTAYEQYF
TGCGCCAGCAGCTCGAGGTCGCAGACAGCCTACGAGCAGTACTTC
>TRBJ1-2|TRBD1|TRBV30|-
CAWTRDSDYGYTF
TGTGCCTGGACTCGGGACAGCGACTATGGCTACACCTTC
>TRBJ2-7|TRBD2|TRBV2|-
CASILTSGPYEQYF
TGTGCCAGCATTTTGACTAGCGGTCCCTACGAGCAGTACTTC
>TRBJ2-4|TRBD1|TRBV7-2|-
CASSFGQGSDIQYF
TGTGCCAGCAGCTTTGGACAGGGAAGTGACATTCAGTACTTC
>TRBJ2-1|-|TRBV18|-
CASSQRRDPLYNEQFF
TGTGCCAGCTCCCAACGTCGGGACCCTTTATACAATGAGCAGTTCTTC
>TRBJ2-3|TRBD2|TRBV5-8|-
CASSFRTSGVSTDTQYF
TGTGCCAGCAGCTTTAGAACTAGCGGAGTTAGCACAGATACGCAGTATTTT
>TRBJ1-1|-|TRBV9|few
CASNDQNTEAFF
TGTGCCAGCAACGACCAGAACACTGAAGCTTTCTTT
>TRBJ1-2|TRBD1|TRBV4-2|-
CASSQEDRGYGYTF
TGTGCCAGCAGCCAAGAGGACAGGGGCTATGGCTACACCTTC
>TRBJ1-1|TRBD1|TRBV4-1|-
CASSQLTGMNTEAFF
TGCGCCAGCAGCCAATTGACAGGGATGAACACTGAAGCTTTCTTT
>TRBJ2-7|TRBD1|TRBV4-3|-
CASSHAIGTDSYEQYF
TGCGCCAGCAGCCACGCTATTGGGACAGACTCCTACGAGCAGTACTTC
>TRBJ2-1|TRBD2|TRBV4-3|-
CASSPYEASGGVFDEQFF
TGCGCCAGCAGCCCCTACGAGGCTAGCGGGGGGGTTTTTGATGAGCAGTTCTTC
>TRBJ1-2|TRBD1|TRBV9|-
CASSVATGGGYTF
TGTGCCAGCAGCGTAGCGACAGGGGGCGGCTACACCTTC
>TRBJ2-1|TRBD2|TRBV28|-
CASSPSRLAGGSYNEQFF
TGTGCCAGCAGCCCGTCCCGACTAGCGGGAGGCTCCTACAATGAGCAGTTCTTC
>TRBJ2-1|-|TRBV5-1|-
CASRSGRAASGEQFF
TGCGCCAGCAGATCGGGACGGGCGGCCTCGGGTGAGCAGTTCTTC
>TRBJ2-6|TRBD2|TRBV29-1|-
CSVGASGSGANVLTF
TGCAGCGTTGGAGCTAGCGGGTCTGGGGCCAACGTCCTGACTTTC
>TRBJ2-7|TRBD1|TRBV18|once
CASSRRQPGQEIYEQYF
TGTGCCAGCTCACGAAGACAACCGGGACAGGAAATCTACGAGCAGTACTTC
>TRBJ2-7|-|TRBV27|-
CASSNSFGEQYF
TGTGCCAGCAGTAATTCCTTCGGGGAGCAGTACTTC
>TRBJ1-3|-|TRBV5-1|-
CASSPGRTISGNTIYF
TGCGCCAGCAGCCCGGGACGGACAATCTCTGGAAACACCATATATTTT
>TRBJ1-5|TRBD1|TRBV2|few
CASREQGASNQPQHF
TGTGCCAGCAGAGAACAGGGGGCGAGCAATCAGCCCCAGCATTTT
>TRBJ1-5|-|TRBV6-1|-
CASTYLQSSNQPQHF
TGTGCCAGCACCTACCTACAGAGTAGTAATCAGCCCCAGCATTTT
>TRBJ1-2|-|TRBV27|-
CASRPRRGYGGYTF
TGTGCCAGCAGGCCCCGCAGGGGCTATGGTGGCTACACCTTC
>TRBJ2-7|-|TRBV20-1|few
CSTRSYEQYF
TGCAGTACCCGGTCCTACGAGCAGTACTTC
>TRBJ1-5|-|TRBV6-1|-
CASSETRFKPQHF
TGTGCCAGCAGTGAAACGCGGTTTAAGCCCCAGCATTTT
>TRBJ1-5|-|TRBV19|once
CASSSYGVGSNQPQHF
TGTGCCAGTAGTTCTTATGGGGTTGGCAGCAATCAGCCCCAGCATTTT
>TRBJ1-1|-|TRBV7-2|-
CASSISDGNTEAFF
TGTGCCAGCAGCATATCGGACGGTAACACTGAAGCTTTCTTT
>TRBJ2-7|TRBD1|TRBV7-2|-
CASSPKTGGEQYF
TGTGCCAGCAGCCCGAAGACAGGGGGCGAGCAGTACTTC
>TRBJ1-2|TRBD1|TRBV7-2|-
CASSLGIGTGGGYTF
TGTGCCAGCAGCTTAGGGATAGGGACAGGGGGTGGCTACACCTTC
>TRBJ2-7|-|TRBV6-6|-
CASSPNLEKEQYF
TGTGCCAGCAGTCCTAACTTAGAAAAAGAGCAGTACTTC
>TRBJ2-2|-|TRBV5-4|-
CASSFRGAGAGELFF
TGTGCCAGCAGCTTTCGGGGGGCAGGGGCCGGGGAGCTGTTTTTT
>TRBJ1-2|-|TRBV6-1|-
CASSDLGAVPLAGGYTF
TGTGCCAGCAGTGACCTCGGAGCGGTCCCGTTGGCTGGTGGCTACACCTTC
>TRBJ1-1|TRBD1|TRBV10-3|few
CGSKQGVNTEAFF
TGTGGGAGTAAACAGGGGGTGAACACTGAAGCTTTCTTT
>TRBJ2-7|-|TRBV6-1|-
CASRRRGAGEQYF
TGTGCCAGCAGACGCAGGGGGGCAGGGGAGCAGTACTTC
>TRBJ1-3|-|TRBV7-9|-
CASSPVRASGNTIYF
TGTGCCAGCAGCCCCGTGAGGGCCTCTGGAAACACCATATATTTT
>TRBJ1-4|-|TRBV6-6|once
CASLDLREKLFF
TGTGCCAGCCTTGACCTTAGAGAAAAACTGTTTTTT
>TRBJ1-1|-|TRBV5-1|-
CASSLEGYYDVTEAFF
TGCGCCAGCAGCTTGGAGGGTTACTACGACGTGACTGAAGCTTTCTTT
>TRBJ2-3|-|TRBV25-1|-
CAGRSSGTDTQYF
TGTGCCGGCCGGAGTTCGGGCACAGATACGCAGTATTTT
>TRBJ1-2|TRBD1|TRBV5-1|-
CASSSEGQPVLSGYTF
TGCGCCAGCAGCTCGGAGGGACAGCCCGTTTTGAGTGGCTACACCTTC
>TRBJ1-4|-|TRBV7-2|-
CASSRAPGRSEKLFF
TGTGCCAGCAGCAGGGCCCCGGGTCGTAGTGAAAAACTGTTTTTT
>TRBJ2-5|TRBD2|TRBV7-3|once
CASSWGPSGVVGAQYF
TGTGCCAGCAGCTGGGGGCCTAGCGGGGTCGTGGGAGCCCAGTACTTC
>TRBJ2-3|-|TRBV2|-
CASSIRSLVPDTQYF
TGTGCCAGTTCTATACGGAGTTTGGTCCCAGATACGCAGTATTTT
>TRBJ2-3|-|TRBV6-1|-
CASSGRQPADTQYF
TGTGCCAGCAGTGGTCGACAGCCGGCAGATACGCAGTATTTT